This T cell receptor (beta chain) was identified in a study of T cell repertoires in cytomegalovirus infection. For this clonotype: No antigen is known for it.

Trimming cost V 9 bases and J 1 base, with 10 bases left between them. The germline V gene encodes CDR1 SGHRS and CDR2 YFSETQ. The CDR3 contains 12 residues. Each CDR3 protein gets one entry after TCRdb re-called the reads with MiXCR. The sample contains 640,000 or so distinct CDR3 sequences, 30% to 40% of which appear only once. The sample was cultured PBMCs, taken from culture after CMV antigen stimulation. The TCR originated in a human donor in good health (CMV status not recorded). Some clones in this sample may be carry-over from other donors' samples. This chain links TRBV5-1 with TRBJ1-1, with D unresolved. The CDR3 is CATKEPNTEAFF. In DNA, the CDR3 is TGCGCCACGAAGGAACCGAACACTGAAGCTTTCTTT.